A selection of T cell receptor beta chains follows, all from one sample in a study of T cells in Graves' hyperthyroidism and ophthalmopathy. TCRdb reprocessed the multiplex PCR reads via MiXCR and lists one record per CDR3 protein. The sample gives about 590,000 distinct CDR3 sequences, 15% to 19% of which show up once; around 7.5% is in the top ten. Sequencing was done on a sample of blood. Source of these receptors: a woman aged 25 to 39 with Graves' hyperthyroidism. Both conserved end residues are part of each CDR3. The order of the fields is CDR3 protein, V gene, J gene, D gene, clone size. D genes are given only for firm matches. Clone size is not always given. Where it is, it says once, few, many or a class for expanded clones.

CASSPPPEGRGNEQFF	TRBV12-3/TRBV12-4	TRBJ2-1	-	once
CACSWLGRTNEKLFF	TRBV7-9	TRBJ1-4	-	-
CASSDLPGSLGYTF	TRBV6-1	TRBJ1-2	-	few
CASTSRGNSYNGQFF	TRBV2	TRBJ2-1	-	many
CASSVATGGRVNTGELFF	TRBV9	TRBJ2-2	-	few
CASSHGSGRTSYNEQFF	TRBV4-1	TRBJ2-1	-	-
CAGSQGVGGVYNEQFF	TRBV3-1	TRBJ2-1	-	-
CSASGPGTVNEKLFF	TRBV20-1	TRBJ1-4	TRBD1	-
CASSLRTSGEYEQYF	TRBV4-1	TRBJ2-7	TRBD2	-
CASRKDSLNTEAFF	TRBV2	TRBJ1-1	-	many
CSVQRASSYEQYF	TRBV29-1	TRBJ2-7	-	many
CASSYSRLAGERDEQFF	TRBV6-5	TRBJ2-1	TRBD2	-
CASSQEWGSWTVSYEQYF	TRBV4-1	TRBJ2-7	-	many
CAWSPGQGWNTEAFF	TRBV30	TRBJ1-1	TRBD1	many
CASSPTSGSGNEQFF	TRBV28	TRBJ2-1	TRBD2	many
CASSLKQGSYEQYF	TRBV5-1	TRBJ2-7	TRBD1	-
CASRGTGGQVTYNEQFF	TRBV27	TRBJ2-1	TRBD1	many
CASGLGSGRPPTF	TRBV12-5	TRBJ1-2	-	-
CASSARTSGVNEQFF	TRBV11-1	TRBJ2-1	TRBD2	many
CSARETSGRHTGELFF	TRBV20-1	TRBJ2-2	TRBD2	many
CSAPNVGPPETQYF	TRBV20-1	TRBJ2-5	-	many
CASRISDTDTQYF	TRBV5-1	TRBJ2-3	-	many
CAGGGAVETQYF	TRBV30	TRBJ2-5	TRBD2	-
CASSYSRRGLSKNIQYF	TRBV6-2/TRBV6-3	TRBJ2-4	-	few
CASSGPSRSVRELFF	TRBV6-1	TRBJ2-2	-	few
CASSLASGGIVDSPLHF	TRBV7-9	TRBJ1-6	-	many
CASSLEGHGYTF	TRBV7-9	TRBJ1-2	-	few
CASSLDRAGGRETQYF	TRBV11-2	TRBJ2-5	TRBD1	many
CASSPLWDNEQFF	TRBV11-2	TRBJ2-1	-	many
CASSPSGRLNEQYF	TRBV7-3	TRBJ2-7	TRBD2	-
CASSRGERETQYF	TRBV6-1	TRBJ2-5	-	few
CATSDLKGQGSYNEQFF	TRBV24-1	TRBJ2-1	TRBD1	few
CASSLAGAGANVLTF	TRBV7-9	TRBJ2-6	-	many
CASSHYALAEETQYF	TRBV7-2	TRBJ2-5	TRBD2	many
CAWRTSGNTGELFF	TRBV30	TRBJ2-2	TRBD2	-
CASSFGTGETGYTF	TRBV28	TRBJ1-2	TRBD1	-
CASSESGGRVNTEAFF	TRBV2	TRBJ1-1	-	few
CASSPPRSNQPQHF	TRBV4-1	TRBJ1-5	-	few
CASSTRVLAGETDTQYF	TRBV11-2	TRBJ2-3	TRBD2	many
CASSSREGGNTEAFF	TRBV9	TRBJ1-1	-	many
CSANMAEEWYQETQYF	TRBV20-1	TRBJ2-5	-	many
CASSWTGIPGPTNEQFF	TRBV5-1	TRBJ2-1	TRBD1	-
CASSESSGPYEQYF	TRBV10-1	TRBJ2-7	-	-
CSARRDRDDYGYTF	TRBV20-1	TRBJ1-2	TRBD1	few
CSAVPGTSTYNEQFF	TRBV20-1	TRBJ2-1	-	many
CAWSVGTRSTEAFF	TRBV30	TRBJ1-1	-	many
CASSHARLSGNTIYF	TRBV3-1	TRBJ1-3	-	-
CASSLSPDRSYEQYF	TRBV11-2	TRBJ2-7	-	many
CASSLQFSQHYTGELFF	TRBV27	TRBJ2-2	-	-